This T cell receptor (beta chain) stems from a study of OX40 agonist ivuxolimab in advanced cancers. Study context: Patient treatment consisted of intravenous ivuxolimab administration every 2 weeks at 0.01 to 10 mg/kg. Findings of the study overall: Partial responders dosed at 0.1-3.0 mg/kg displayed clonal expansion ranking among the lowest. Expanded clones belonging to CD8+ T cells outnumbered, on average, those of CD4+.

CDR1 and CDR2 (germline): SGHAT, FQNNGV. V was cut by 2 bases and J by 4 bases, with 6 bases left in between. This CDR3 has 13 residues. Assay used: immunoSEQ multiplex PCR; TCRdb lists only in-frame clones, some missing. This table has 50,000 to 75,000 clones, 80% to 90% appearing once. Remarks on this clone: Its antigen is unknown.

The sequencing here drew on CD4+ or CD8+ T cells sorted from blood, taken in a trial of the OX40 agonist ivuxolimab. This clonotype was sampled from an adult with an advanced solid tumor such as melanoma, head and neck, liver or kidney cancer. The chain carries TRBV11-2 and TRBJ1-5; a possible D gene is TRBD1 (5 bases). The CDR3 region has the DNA TGTGCCAGCAGCTTACAGGGAAATCAGCCCCAGCATTTT. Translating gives CASSLQGNQPQHF. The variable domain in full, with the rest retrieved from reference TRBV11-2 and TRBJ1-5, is EAGVAQSPRYKIIEKRQSVAFWCNPISGHATLYWYQQILGQGPKLLIQFQNNGVVDDSQLPKDRFSAERLKGVDSTLKIQPAKLEDSAVYLCASSLQGNQPQHFGDGTRLSIL.